This section outlines one T cell receptor (beta chain) sequence together with its context. No antigen is known for it. No base quality values were provided; no much bigger clone lies one nucleotide off. The Qiagen DNeasy kit was used to extract genomic DNA both from unsorted PBMCs and from the negatively selected CD4+ and CD8+ fractions. TCR beta CDR3 regions were subjected to amplification by immunoSEQ multiplex PCR with primers that anneal to V and J segments. Amplification bias was minimized using a synthetic immune receptor repertoire, and residual bias was removed computationally after sequencing. As for the authors' bioinformatics: Repertoire diversity was quantified as the Shannon entropy index using custom Python scripts. Unsorted, CD4+ and CD8+ repertoires were analyzed separately, except in combined analyses where CD4+ and CD8+ sequences were merged in silico. A clone counted as expanded when the clone's frequency after treatment rose at least 2-fold relative to C1D1, and clones undetected at baseline were given a pseudocount of 0.5. Clones with 0 or 1 copy at C1D1 were classified as singleton clones, and clones with 2 or more copies were classified as non-singleton clones. Clones expanded in unsorted samples were assigned a CD4+, CD8+ or unknown annotation through matching of protein sequences in sorted samples from the same patient. Wilcoxon tests were applied to paired samples to test diversity changes from C1D1 to C4D1. Held by TCRdb, this immuneACCESS table contains in-frame sequences only and omits some clones. Under half of the omission traces to an unresolved V gene where checked; the cause of the rest is unknown. For V, J and clone size, that table is used; D and trimming come from the DNA. This sample is represented by about 97,000 clones; 65% to 85% of them were singletons. 10% to 15% of the sample comes from the top ten.

V is pared back by 6 bases and J by 6 bases, with 18 bases lying between the germline termini. From cysteine to phenylalanine, the CDR3 is 14 amino acids long. This entry keeps only the CDR3 DNA: 42 bases, framed from base 1. The germline V gene sets CDR1 to ENHRY and CDR2 to SYGVKD. The time point label corresponds to: cycle 1 day 1 (C1D1), immediately before nivolumab initiation. Every trial patient had relapsed after autologous stem cell transplantation, and cohorts A, B and C differed in prior brentuximab vedotin exposure. The trial cohort was composed of roughly 60 patients with relapsed/refractory classical Hodgkin lymphoma, for whom complete response, partial response or progressive disease was recorded as best overall response. Trial patients were treated with single-agent nivolumab in the multi-cohort phase II CheckMate 205 trial. An independent review committee assessed best overall response by applying the 2007 International Working Group response criteria. Trial PBMCs were obtained immediately prior to nivolumab initiation (C1D1) and on therapy at cycle 2 day 1 and cycle 4 day 1. Peripheral blood was collected in 8 mL Vacutainer Cell Preparation Tubes, from which PBMCs were isolated by centrifugation and then cryopreserved.

This entry comes from a study of PD-1 blockade in classical Hodgkin lymphoma (TCRdb year 2020). With regard to the full study: Nivolumab dosing was 3 mg/kg intravenously every 2 weeks, continuing until either disease progression or unacceptable toxicity. The study used TCR beta sequencing and CyTOF to define a peripheral blood immune signature of response to PD-1 blockade in classical Hodgkin lymphoma. Study-wide findings and limitations: Trial patients achieving complete response had baseline diversity similar to newly diagnosed patients, whereas partial responders and progressors had significantly lower diversity. Lower diversity was observed in patients in whom nivolumab was started less than 1 year after ASCT, and these patients were excluded from later analyses so that confounding by immune reconstitution would be avoided. The study was limited to a single clinical trial cohort, and causes of repertoire differences, possibly disease activity or prior therapy, remained undefined. Newly diagnosed patients were reported to have lower baseline TCR diversity than healthy donors, and relapsed/refractory patients were reported to have lower baseline TCR diversity still. A significant rise by C4D1 was seen in CD4+ but not CD8+ TCR diversity (p=0.0027 vs p=0.16), with the rise being most apparent in complete responders (p=0.02).

Sequenced here: peripheral blood mononuclear cells (PBMCs), sampled at baseline. The clonotype comes from a human donor with classical Hodgkin lymphoma. The chain is made from TRBV10-3 and TRBJ2-7; the D gene is perhaps TRBD1 or TRBD2, as each covers 7 bases. The DNA sequence is TGTGCCATCAGCCTTATAGACAGGGAGGGCGAGCAGTACTTC. The translation is CAISLIDREGEQYF.